The sequence of this TCR beta chain was determined in a study of chemoradiotherapy in HPV16-positive cancers. Study-wide context: Functional T-cell assays on a couple of HPV16-positive patients' cells defined candidate HPV-specific clones and common TCR motifs. Overall study results and limits: HPV-specific T cells were functionally defined from only a couple of HPV16-positive patients. During treatment, candidate HPV-specific clones and E7-related motifs expanded in tumor.

For this clone: No antigen is known for it.

The germline gives CDR1 MNHEY, CDR2 SMNVEV (reference sequence). CDR3 length equals 14 residues. Trimming removed 5 bases from V and 5 bases from J, with 15 bases in between. Over chemoradiotherapy, repertoires were sampled more than once. The data were produced by immunoSEQ multiplex PCR, yet TCRdb's version contains in-frame clones alone and is incomplete. Among some 5,000 clones listed, about 96% were seen once. The chain is built from TRBV27 and TRBJ2-5; D uncertain. The material was tumor tissue, obtained from a patient who underwent chemoradiotherapy. This TCR derives from a human donor with HPV-associated anogenital cancer. The CDR3 sequence is CASSPPGPEETQYF. DNA for the CDR3: TGTGCCAGCAGTCCGCCCGGGCCGGAGGAGACCCAGTACTTC.